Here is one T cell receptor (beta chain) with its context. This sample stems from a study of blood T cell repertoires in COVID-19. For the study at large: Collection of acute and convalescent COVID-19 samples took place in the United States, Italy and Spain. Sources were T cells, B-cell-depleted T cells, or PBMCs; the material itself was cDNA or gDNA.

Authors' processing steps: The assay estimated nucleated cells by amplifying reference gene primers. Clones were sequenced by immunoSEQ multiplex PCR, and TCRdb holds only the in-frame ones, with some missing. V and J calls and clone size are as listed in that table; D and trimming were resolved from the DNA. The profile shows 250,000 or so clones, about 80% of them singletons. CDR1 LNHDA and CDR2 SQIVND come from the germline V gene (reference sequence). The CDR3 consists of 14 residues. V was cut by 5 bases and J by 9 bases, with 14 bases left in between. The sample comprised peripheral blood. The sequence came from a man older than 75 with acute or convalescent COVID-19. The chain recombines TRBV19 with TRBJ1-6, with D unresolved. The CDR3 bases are TGTGCCAGTAGTGATACGGGTACTAGTTCACCCCTCCACTTT. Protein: CASSDTGTSSPLHF.